This TCR beta chain stems from a study of early T cells in non-severe SARS-CoV-2 infection. Study at large: Bulk RNA from unsorted whole blood was sequenced; chains were unpaired.

TCRdb re-analysed the 5' RACE reads in MiXCR, keeping a single row per CDR3 protein. The profile shows 100,000 to 150,000 distinct CDR3 sequences, 15% of them singletons. The CDR3 totals 14 residues. Trimming pared 4 bases from V and 3 bases from J, leaving 13 bases between. CDR1 SQVTM and CDR2 ANQGSEA come from the germline V gene. This chain connects TRBV29-1 to TRBJ2-4; D is undetermined. The sample comprised whole blood. The origin of this receptor is an adult who was a healthcare worker with PCR-confirmed SARS-CoV-2 infection or an uninfected control (not recorded which). The CDR3, as DNA: TGCAGCGTTGCGCCCCGGATGGGCAAAAACATTCAGTACTTC. Translation: CSVAPRMGKNIQYF.